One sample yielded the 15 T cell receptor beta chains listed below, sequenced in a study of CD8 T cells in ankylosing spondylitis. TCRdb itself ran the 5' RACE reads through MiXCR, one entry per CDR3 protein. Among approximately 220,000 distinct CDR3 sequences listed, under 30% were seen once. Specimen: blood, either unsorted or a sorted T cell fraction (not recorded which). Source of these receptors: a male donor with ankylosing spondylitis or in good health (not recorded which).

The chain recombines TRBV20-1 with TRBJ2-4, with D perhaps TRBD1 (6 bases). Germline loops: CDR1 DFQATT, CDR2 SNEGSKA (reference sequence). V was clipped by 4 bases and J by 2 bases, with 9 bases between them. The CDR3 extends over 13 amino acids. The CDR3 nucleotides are TGCAGTGCTAAGCAGGGGACCAAAAACATTCAGTACTTC. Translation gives CSAKQGTKNIQYF.

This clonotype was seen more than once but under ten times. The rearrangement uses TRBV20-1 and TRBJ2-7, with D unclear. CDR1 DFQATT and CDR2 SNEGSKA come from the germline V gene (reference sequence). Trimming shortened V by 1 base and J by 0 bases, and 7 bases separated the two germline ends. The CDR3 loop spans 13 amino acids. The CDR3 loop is CSARVRSSYEQYF. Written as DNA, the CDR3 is TGCAGTGCTAGAGTGCGGAGCTCCTACGAGCAGTACTTC.

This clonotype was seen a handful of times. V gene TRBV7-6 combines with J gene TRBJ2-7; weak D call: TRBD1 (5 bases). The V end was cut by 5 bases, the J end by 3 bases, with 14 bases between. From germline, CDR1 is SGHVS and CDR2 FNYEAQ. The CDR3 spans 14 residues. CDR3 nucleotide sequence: TGTGCCAGCAGCGCGCCCGGACACTTCTACGAGCAGTACTTC. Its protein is CASSAPGHFYEQYF. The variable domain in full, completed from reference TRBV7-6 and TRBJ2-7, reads GAGVSQSPRYKVTKRGQDVALRCDPISGHVSLYWYRQALGQGPEFLTYFNYEAQQDKSGLPNDRFSAERPEGSISTLTIQRTEQRDSAMYRCASSAPGHFYEQYFGPGTRLTVT.

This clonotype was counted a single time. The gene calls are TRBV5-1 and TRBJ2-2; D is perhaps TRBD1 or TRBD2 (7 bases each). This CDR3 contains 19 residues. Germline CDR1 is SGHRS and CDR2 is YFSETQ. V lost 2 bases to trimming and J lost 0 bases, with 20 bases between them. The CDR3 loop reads CASSFFSQGTNSNTGELFF. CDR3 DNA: TGCGCCAGCAGCTTCTTTTCACAGGGGACTAACTCGAACACCGGGGAGCTGTTTTTT.

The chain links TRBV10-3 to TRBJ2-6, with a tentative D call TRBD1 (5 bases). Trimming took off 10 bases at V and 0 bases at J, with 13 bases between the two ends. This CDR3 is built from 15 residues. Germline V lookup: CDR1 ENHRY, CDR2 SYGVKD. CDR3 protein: CATVTGYSGANVLTF. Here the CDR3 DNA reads TGTGCCACAGTTACAGGCTACTCTGGGGCCAACGTCCTGACTTTC.

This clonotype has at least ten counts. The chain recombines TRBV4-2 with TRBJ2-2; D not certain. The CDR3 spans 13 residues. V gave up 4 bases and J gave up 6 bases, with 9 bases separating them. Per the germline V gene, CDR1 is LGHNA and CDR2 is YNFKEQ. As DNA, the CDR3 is TGTGCCAGCAGCCGGCGAAGCTCCGGGGAGCTGTTTTTT. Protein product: CASSRRSSGELFF.

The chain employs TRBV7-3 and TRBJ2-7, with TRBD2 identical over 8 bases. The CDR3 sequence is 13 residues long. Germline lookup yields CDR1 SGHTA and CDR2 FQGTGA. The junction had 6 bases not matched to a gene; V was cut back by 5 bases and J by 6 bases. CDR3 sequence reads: CASSQAGVSEQYF. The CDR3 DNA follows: TGTGCCAGCAGCCAAGCGGGAGTCTCCGAGCAGTACTTC.

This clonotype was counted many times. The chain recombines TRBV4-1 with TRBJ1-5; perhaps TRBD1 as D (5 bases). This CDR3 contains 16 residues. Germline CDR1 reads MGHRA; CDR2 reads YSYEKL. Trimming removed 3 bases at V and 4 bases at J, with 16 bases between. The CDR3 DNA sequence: TGCGCCAGCAGCCAGTACCCTTGGGGGGATAATCAGCCCCAGCATTTT. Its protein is CASSQYPWGDNQPQHF.

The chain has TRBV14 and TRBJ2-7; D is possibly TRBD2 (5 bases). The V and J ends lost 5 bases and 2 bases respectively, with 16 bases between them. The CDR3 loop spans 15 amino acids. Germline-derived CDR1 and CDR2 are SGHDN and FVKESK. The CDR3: CASSVVGLTPYEQYF. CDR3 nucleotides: TGTGCCAGCAGCGTCGTCGGACTGACTCCCTACGAGCAGTACTTC.

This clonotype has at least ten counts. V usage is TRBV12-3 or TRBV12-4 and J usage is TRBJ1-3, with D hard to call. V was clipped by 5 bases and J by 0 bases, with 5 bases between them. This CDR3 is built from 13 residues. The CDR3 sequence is CASSRSSGNTIYF. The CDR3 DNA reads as TGTGCCAGCAGTAGGAGCTCTGGAAACACCATATATTTT.

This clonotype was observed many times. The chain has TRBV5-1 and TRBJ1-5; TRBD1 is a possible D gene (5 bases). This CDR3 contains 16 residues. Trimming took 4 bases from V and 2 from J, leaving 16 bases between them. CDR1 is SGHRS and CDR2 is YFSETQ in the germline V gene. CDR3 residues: CASSLTYGGGNQPQHF. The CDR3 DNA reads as TGCGCCAGCAGCCTAACCTACGGGGGAGGCAATCAGCCCCAGCATTTT.

This CDR3 is CSASGVSYEQYF. In DNA, the CDR3 is TGCAGTGCTAGTGGGGTCTCCTACGAGCAGTACTTC. This rearrangement joins TRBV20-1 to TRBJ2-7; D is undetermined. V was clipped by 3 bases and J by 0 bases, with 6 bases between them. The CDR3 totals 12 residues. Germline loops: CDR1 DFQATT, CDR2 SNEGSKA (reference sequence).

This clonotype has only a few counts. Here the CDR3 DNA reads TGCAGTGCCAGTCTACGGGAGGGGAGATACATTCAGTACTTC. This codes for CSASLREGRYIQYF. The chain couples TRBV20-1 to TRBJ2-4; 8 bases align to TRBD2. Germline V gene lookup returns CDR1 DFQATT and CDR2 SNEGSKA (reference sequence). The CDR3 is 14 amino acids. With 6 bases clipped from V and 8 bases from J, the junction kept 12 bases outside the gene matches.

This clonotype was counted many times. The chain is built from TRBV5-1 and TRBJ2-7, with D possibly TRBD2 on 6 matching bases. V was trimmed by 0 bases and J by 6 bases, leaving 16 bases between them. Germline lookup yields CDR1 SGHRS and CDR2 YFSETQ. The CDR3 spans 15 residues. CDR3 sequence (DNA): TGCGCCAGCAGCTTGGGTACTAGCCTTTTTACCGAGCAGTACTTC. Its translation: CASSLGTSLFTEQYF.

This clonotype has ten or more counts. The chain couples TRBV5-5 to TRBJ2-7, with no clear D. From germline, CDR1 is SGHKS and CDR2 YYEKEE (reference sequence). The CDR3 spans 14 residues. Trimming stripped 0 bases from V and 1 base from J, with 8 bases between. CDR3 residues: CASSLEGSSYEQYF. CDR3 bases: TGTGCCAGCAGCTTGGAGGGCAGTTCCTACGAGCAGTACTTC. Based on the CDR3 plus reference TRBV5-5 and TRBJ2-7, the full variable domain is DAGVTQSPTHLIKTRGQQVTLRCSPISGHKSVSWYQQVLGQGPQFIFQYYEKEERGRGNFPDRFSARQFPNYSSELNVNALLLGDSALYLCASSLEGSSYEQYFGPGTRLTVT.